A single sample gave rise to the 25 T cell receptor beta chains below, sequenced in a study of beta chain features in type 1 diabetes. The isolated RNA, all of it, was reverse transcribed, so expressed TCRB transcripts were what got sequenced. TCRdb's table, derived via immunoSEQ multiplex PCR, lists solely in-frame clones and lacks some. Of more than 150,000 clones listed, roughly 11% were seen once; the top ten hold roughly 1.9%. Material: central memory CD4+ T cells from blood. The receptors stem from a man aged 18 to 29 in good health.

The gene calls are TRBV7-2 and TRBJ2-1, with TRBD2 as a possible D gene (5 bases). Trimming took off 5 bases at V and 7 bases at J, with 15 bases between the two ends. CDR1 and CDR2 from the germline V gene are SGHTA and FQGNSA. The CDR3 length is 14 residues. The CDR3 DNA follows: TGTGCCAGCAGCCGAAGCCTGGACTTAAATGAGCAGTTCTTC. Its translation is CASSRSLDLNEQFF.

The chain is built from TRBV6-6 and TRBJ2-3; D uncertain. Trimming shortened V by 4 bases and J by 8 bases, and 7 bases separated the two germline ends. Germline assignment: CDR1 MNHNY and CDR2 SVGAGI (reference sequence). This CDR3 contains 11 residues. The CDR3 spells CASSSESTQYF. The CDR3, as DNA: TGTGCCAGCAGTTCCGAGAGTACGCAGTATTTT.

This clone was detected a few times. The rearrangement links TRBV7-2 to TRBJ2-7, with D maybe TRBD1 (7 bases). The germline CDR1 and CDR2 sequences are SGHTA and FQGNSA. Trimming removed 5 bases from V and 1 base from J, with 15 bases in between. This CDR3 is built from 15 residues. The CDR3 reads CASSNPAGQSYEQYF. The CDR3 DNA reads as TGTGCCAGCAGCAACCCGGCGGGACAGTCCTACGAGCAGTACTTC.

This clone showed up just a few times. The rearrangement joins TRBV9 to TRBJ2-2, with a possible D match to TRBD1 (6 bases). In germline, CDR1 is SGDLS, CDR2 YYNGEE. The CDR3 has 15 residues. V was clipped by 7 bases and J by 4 bases, with 17 bases between them. Written as DNA, the CDR3 is TGTGCCAGCTGCAAGGGGGAGATGAGCACCGGGGAGCTGTTTTTT. It specifies CASCKGEMSTGELFF.

Points on this clone: This same CDR3 is encoded by further DNA sequences in the sample. This chain connects TRBV7-2 to TRBJ2-3; D gene uncertain. The ends were cut back, 3 bases at V and 6 bases at J, with 4 bases in the middle. This CDR3 region has 11 residues. The germline gives CDR1 SGHTA, CDR2 FQGNSA. CDR3 residues: CASSFTDTQYF. DNA of the CDR3: TGTGCCAGCAGCTTTACCGATACGCAGTATTTT.

This clone has more than one count but fewer than ten. J is TRBJ2-1 and V is TRBV7-2, with TRBD2 matching 14 bases. This CDR3 comprises 15 residues. Germline values: CDR1 SGHTA, CDR2 FQGNSA. V shed 3 bases, J shed 6 bases, and the junction held 1 base outside the gene matches. As DNA, the CDR3 is TGTGCCAGCAGCTTGGGACTAGCGGGAGTCAATGAGCAGTTCTTC. It yields the protein CASSLGLAGVNEQFF.

V is TRBV9 and J is TRBJ2-5; weak D call: TRBD2 (7 bases). The CDR3 extends over 17 amino acids. CDR1 and CDR2 from the germline V gene are SGDLS and YYNGEE. V was clipped by 0 bases and J by 4 bases, with 19 bases between them. In nucleotides, the CDR3 is TGTGCCAGCAGCGTAGGTCGCAGGGGAGGGGTAGGAGAGACCCAGTACTTC. Translating it yields CASSVGRRGGVGETQYF.

This clone has a single count. The J gene is TRBJ2-1, the V gene TRBV7-6; no firm D call. V was shortened by 0 bases and J by 1 base, with 13 bases between the two germline ends. In germline, CDR1 is SGHVS, CDR2 FNYEAQ. This CDR3 is built from 17 residues. Here the CDR3 reads CASSLAPVGLSYNEQFF. DNA of the CDR3: TGTGCCAGCAGCTTAGCGCCCGTTGGCCTGTCCTACAATGAGCAGTTCTTC.

The CDR3: CASSSEWSTDTQYF. The CDR3, as DNA: TGCGCCAGCAGCTCCGAGTGGTCCACAGATACGCAGTATTTT. This chain joins TRBV5-1 and TRBJ2-3, with D unresolved. Germline loops: CDR1 SGHRS, CDR2 YFSETQ. V lost 3 bases and J lost 2, with 10 bases in between. The CDR3 consists of 14 residues.

This clone has a handful of counts. The chain is built from TRBV6-6 and TRBJ2-6, with a weak D call TRBD1 (5 bases). Per germline, CDR1 MNHNY and CDR2 SVGAGI (reference sequence). The V end was cut by 6 bases, the J end by 1 base, with 7 bases between. The CDR3 runs to 14 residues. The CDR3: CASRQESGANVLTF. Here the CDR3 DNA reads TGTGCCAGCAGACAGGAGTCTGGGGCCAACGTCCTGACTTTC.

The chain has TRBV28 and TRBJ2-7; maybe TRBD2 (5 bases). Trimming cost V 3 bases and J 4 bases, with 22 bases left between them. Per germline, CDR1 MDHEN and CDR2 SYDVKM. This CDR3 spans 17 amino acids. The CDR3 region is CASSFSLLTRVRYEQYF. CDR3 bases: TGTGCCAGCAGTTTTAGTCTCCTTACGAGGGTACGGTACGAGCAGTACTTC.

This clone turned up a few times. The rearrangement joins TRBV29-1 to TRBJ1-4; D gene unclear. Germline V gene lookup returns CDR1 SQVTM and CDR2 ANQGSEA. V lost 7 bases to trimming and J lost 6 bases, with 6 bases between them. The CDR3 is 10 residues long. In DNA, the CDR3 is TGCAGCGCATCGGATGAAAAACTGTTTTTT. Translated: CSASDEKLFF.

This chain links TRBV5-1 with TRBJ2-3; no clear D gene. V was clipped by 0 bases and J by 0 bases, with 2 bases between them. Germline CDR1 reads SGHRS; CDR2 reads YFSETQ. The CDR3 runs 13 residues. The CDR3 region has the DNA TGCGCCAGCAGCTTGGCCAGCACAGATACGCAGTATTTT. Translated, it gives CASSLASTDTQYF.

This clone was found a few times. This sequence joins TRBV7-2 and TRBJ2-2; D not certain. The V and J ends lost 1 base and 3 bases respectively, with 6 bases between them. The CDR3 contains 14 residues. Germline V gene data show CDR1 as SGHTA and CDR2 as FQGNSA. The CDR3 loop is CASSLGPYTGELFF. Here the CDR3 DNA reads TGTGCCAGCAGCTTAGGGCCCTACACCGGGGAGCTGTTTTTT.

The chain uses TRBV6-1 and TRBJ2-1; D remains unclear. This CDR3 spans 16 amino acids. The germline V and J ends were trimmed by 2 bases and 8 bases, with 19 bases remaining between them. The germline V gene encodes CDR1 MNHNS and CDR2 SASEGT. CDR3: CASSELPPGHGDEQFF. DNA of the CDR3: TGTGCCAGCAGTGAATTGCCGCCAGGTCATGGCGATGAGCAGTTCTTC.

There are a few counts of this clone. The rearrangement links TRBV27 to TRBJ2-7, with D possibly being TRBD2 (6 bases). Per the germline V gene, CDR1 is MNHEY and CDR2 is SMNVEV (reference sequence). V lost 6 bases and J lost 0, with 12 bases in between. The CDR3 runs to 14 residues. DNA for the CDR3: TGTGCCAGCAGGCGGGACCGTAACTCCTACGAGCAGTACTTC. It yields the protein CASRRDRNSYEQYF.

This rearrangement joins TRBV7-3 to TRBJ2-5; TRBD2 matches at 8 bases. V was pared by 5 bases and J by 5 bases, with 4 bases of the junction left unmatched. This CDR3 contains 13 residues. Germline values: CDR1 SGHTA, CDR2 FQGTGA. The CDR3 DNA sequence: TGTGCCAGCAGCCGGACTAGCAGTGAGACCCAGTACTTC. It encodes CASSRTSSETQYF.

The chain combines TRBV7-2 with TRBJ2-3, with D possibly matching TRBD2 (5 bases). Germline V gives CDR1 SGHTA, CDR2 FQGNSA. The CDR3 spans 13 residues. V gave up 5 bases and J gave up 4 bases, with 10 bases separating them. The CDR3 DNA follows: TGTGCCAGCAGCCCGGACTGGGCAGATACGCAGTATTTT. Protein: CASSPDWADTQYF.

V usage is TRBV28 and J usage is TRBJ1-5; 12 bases match TRBD1. Germline V CDR1 and CDR2: MDHEN, SYDVKM. The CDR3 has 16 residues. After removal of 0 bases from V and 7 bases from J, the junction contained 4 bases not matched to a gene. CDR3 coding DNA: TGTGCCAGCAGTTTATGGGGACAGGGGGCGCGGCAGCCCCAGCATTTT. Its protein product is CASSLWGQGARQPQHF. Full variable domain (remainder filled in from reference TRBV28 and TRBJ1-5): DVKVTQSSRYLVKRTGEKVFLECVQDMDHENMFWYRQDPGLGLRLIYFSYDVKMKEKGDIPEGYSVSREKKERFSLILESASTNQTSMYLCASSLWGQGARQPQHFGDGTRLSIL.

This sequence joins TRBV9 and TRBJ2-5; 9 positions match TRBD2. The V and J ends lost 0 bases and 4 bases, in that order; junction bases with no gene match: 4. This CDR3 has 15 amino acids. Germline CDR1 reads SGDLS; CDR2 reads YYNGEE. CDR3 nucleotide sequence: TGTGCCAGCAGCGTAGGCGGGGGGGCCAGAGAGACCCAGTACTTC. It codes for CASSVGGGARETQYF.

This clone was counted ten times or more. The chain combines TRBV29-1 with TRBJ1-5; unclear D gene. CDR1 and CDR2 from the germline V gene are SQVTM and ANQGSEA. Trimming pared 7 bases from V and 1 base from J, leaving 14 bases between. The CDR3 loop spans 14 amino acids. The CDR3 nucleotides read TGCAGCGCAAAAACAATGGGGAGCAATCAGCCCCAGCATTTT. Its protein is CSAKTMGSNQPQHF.

Concerning this clone: An end of the junction differs from the germline gene, which may be a read error. The rearrangement uses TRBV2 and TRBJ2-1; D gene ambiguous. Germline lookup yields CDR1 SNHLY and CDR2 FYNNEI. There are 12 residues in the CDR3. The CDR3 DNA is TGTGCCAGCAGTCCTTCCTATAATGAGCAGTTCTTC. Its protein is CASSPSYNEQFF.

This clone was recorded a few times. This CDR3 is CASSWGPLNQPQHF. The CDR3 DNA is TGTGCCAGCAGTTGGGGACCGCTCAATCAGCCCCAGCATTTT. This chain links TRBV28 with TRBJ1-5; perhaps TRBD1 as D (5 bases). V was pared by 4 bases and J by 3 bases, with 10 bases between. CDR3 length: 14 residues. The V gene's germline CDR1 is MDHEN and CDR2 SYDVKM.

This clone came up a few times. V gene TRBV21-1 combines with J gene TRBJ1-1; the table's D gene call, TRBD1, was not cross checked with the DNA. TRBV21-1 counts as a pseudogene. The CDR3 sequence is 15 residues long. The DNA for the CDR3 is TGTGCCAGCAGCAAAGAGGGACAGGTGAACACTGAAGCTTTCTTT. Translating it yields CASSKEGQVNTEAFF.

The chain couples TRBV15 to TRBJ1-1; 9 bases agree with TRBD1. V dropped 0 bases and J dropped 6; count of bases not matched to a gene: 8. Germline V gives CDR1 LNHNV, CDR2 YYDKDF (reference sequence). This CDR3 contains 16 residues. CDR3 amino acids: CATSREKNRGLAEAFF. In DNA, the CDR3 is TGTGCCACCAGCAGAGAGAAAAACAGGGGGCTTGCTGAAGCTTTCTTT.